One and the same sample provided the 28 T cell receptor beta chains below, sequenced in a study of blood T cell repertoires in COVID-19. The assay was immunoSEQ multiplex PCR, and TCRdb's table has in-frame clones only and misses some. The table records some 140,000 clones, about 85% of them present only once. Sample: peripheral blood. The receptors were gathered from a man in his 60s with COVID-19, enrolled during active disease.

The chain couples TRBV5-6 to TRBJ1-2, with 7 bases identical to TRBD1. Germline CDR1 reads SGHDT; CDR2 reads YYEEEE. The CDR3 covers 14 residues. Losses at the gene ends were 10 bases for V and 4 bases for J; bases not matched to a gene: 13. The DNA for the CDR3 is TGTGCCGTCTGGAACAGGGGCAAGGGCTATGGCTACACCTTC. It specifies CAVWNRGKGYGYTF.

This chain joins TRBV27 and TRBJ1-6; maybe TRBD1 (5 bases). V lost 4 bases, J lost 6 bases, and 25 bases lay in between. Germline lookup yields CDR1 MNHEY and CDR2 SMNVEV (reference sequence). The CDR3 is made up of 19 amino acids. Here the CDR3 DNA reads TGTGCCAGCAGTTCCACGTCGGTTGCAGGGTCTCTTGGTAATTCACCCCTCCACTTT. Encoded protein: CASSSTSVAGSLGNSPLHF.

In the case of this clone: This same CDR3 is encoded by further DNA sequences in the sample. The V and J genes are TRBV19 and TRBJ1-1; 10 bases fit TRBD1. CDR1 is LNHDA, CDR2 SQIVND, per germline (reference sequence). Germline trimming cut 6 bases from V and 5 bases from J; bases unmatched to any gene: 3. The CDR3 length is 13 residues. CDR3 region: CASSRTGGTEAFF. Written as DNA, the CDR3 is TGTGCCAGTAGCCGGACAGGGGGAACTGAAGCTTTCTTT.

This sequence joins TRBV11-2 and TRBJ2-7, with 10 bases lining up with TRBD1. The trim removed 7 bases at V and 1 base at J, leaving 10 bases unmatched. Germline V gene data show CDR1 as SGHAT and CDR2 as FQNNGV. The CDR3 totals 16 residues. The CDR3: CASIDYRDRGSYEQYF. CDR3 nucleotides: TGTGCCAGCATCGATTACCGGGACAGGGGATCCTACGAGCAGTACTTC.

J is TRBJ1-6 and V is TRBV7-9; TRBD1 aligns across 8 bases. This CDR3 comprises 15 residues. The ends lost 3 bases at V and 7 bases at J; junction bases unmatched: 5. Germline V gene lookup returns CDR1 SEHNR and CDR2 FQNEAQ (reference sequence). The CDR3 loop reads CASSFRTGQNSPLHF. The CDR3 region has the DNA TGTGCCAGCAGCTTCCGGACAGGGCAGAATTCACCCCTCCACTTT.

The gene calls are TRBV18 and TRBJ1-5; D gene ambiguous. V gave up 0 bases and J gave up 5 bases, with 8 bases separating them. The CDR3 extends over 14 amino acids. The germline V gene has CDR1 KGHSH and CDR2 LQKENI. CDR3 bases: TGTGCCAGCTCACCACCCCCCGGGGATCAGCCCCAGCATTTT. Residues: CASSPPPGDQPQHF.

This chain connects TRBV3-1 (or the pseudogene TRBV3-2) to TRBJ1-5; D is ambiguous. The CDR3 contains 17 residues. CDR1 and CDR2 (germline): LGHDT, YNNKEL (reference sequence). With 1 base removed from V and 2 bases from J, the gap between germline ends came to 15 bases. The CDR3 protein is CASSQGGGYRGNQPQHF. The CDR3 DNA is TGTGCCAGCAGCCAAGGGGGAGGGTATAGGGGCAATCAGCCCCAGCATTTT.

The chain uses TRBV25-1 and TRBJ1-2; D is unresolved. The CDR3 is 14 residues long. V lost 3 bases and J lost 8, with 16 bases in between. CDR1 is MGHDK, CDR2 SYGVNS, per germline. This CDR3 reads CASSDPAAPRGYTF. CDR3 sequence (DNA): TGTGCCAGCAGTGACCCCGCGGCCCCCCGGGGCTACACCTTC.

The V gene is TRBV27, the J gene TRBJ1-6; TRBD1 might be the D (6 bases). The CDR3 runs to 16 residues. V dropped 6 bases and J dropped 0 bases, with 12 bases sitting between them. Germline V gene lookup returns CDR1 MNHEY and CDR2 SMNVEV (reference sequence). The CDR3 sequence: CASRSGQSSYNSPLHF. The CDR3 DNA reads TGTGCCAGCAGATCTGGACAGAGCTCCTATAATTCACCCCTCCACTTT.

The CDR3 DNA reads as TGTGCCAGCAGCCAGAGGCCTAGCGGGAGGTTCTACGAGCAGTACTTC. Amino acid sequence: CASSQRPSGRFYEQYF. The chain carries TRBV14 and TRBJ2-7, with 11 bases fitting TRBD2. Germline-derived CDR1 and CDR2 are SGHDN and FVKESK. Trimming took 3 bases from V and 3 from J; bases not matched to a gene: 7. The CDR3 extends over 16 amino acids.

The chain is built from TRBV7-6 and TRBJ1-1, with D hard to call. Germline values: CDR1 SGHVS, CDR2 FNYEAQ. The CDR3 runs 16 residues. Trimming removed 2 bases from V and 2 bases from J, with 15 bases in between. CDR3 DNA sequence: TGTGCCAGCAGCTTACAGTGGGTAACAGACAACACTGAAGCTTTCTTT. It codes for CASSLQWVTDNTEAFF.

The chain couples TRBV18 to TRBJ2-5, with D uncertain. The germline V gene has CDR1 KGHSH and CDR2 LQKENI. CDR3 length: 15 amino acids. Trimming cost V 2 bases and J 0 bases, with 10 bases left between them. The CDR3 reads CASSPEANYQETQYF. Written as DNA, the CDR3 is TGTGCCAGCTCACCAGAGGCTAACTACCAAGAGACCCAGTACTTC.

The chain combines TRBV28 with TRBJ2-2, with 9 bases identical to TRBD2. Germline CDR1 MDHEN, CDR2 SYDVKM. The CDR3 is 17 residues long. With V trimmed by 2 bases and J by 4 bases, 8 bases remained unmatched. This chain's CDR3 is CASSLAGLARTTGELFF. The CDR3 DNA is TGTGCCAGCAGTTTAGCGGGACTAGCCCGAACCACCGGGGAGCTGTTTTTT.

The CDR3 sequence: CASSLAPVGDRRNQPQHF. The CDR3 nucleotides read TGTGCCAGCAGCTTGGCCCCCGTGGGGGACAGGAGGAATCAGCCCCAGCATTTT. The chain has TRBV5-6 and TRBJ1-5; 8 bases line up with TRBD1. There are 18 residues in the CDR3. With 0 bases clipped from V and 4 bases from J, the junction kept 12 bases outside the gene matches. Germline lookup yields CDR1 SGHDT and CDR2 YYEEEE.

V gene TRBV11-3 combines with J gene TRBJ2-7, with a possible D match to TRBD1 (6 bases). The CDR3 consists of 15 residues. The V end lost 5 bases, the J end lost 2 bases, and 16 bases lay between the germline ends. The germline V gene encodes CDR1 SGHNT and CDR2 YENEEA. CDR3 sequence: CASSQGHGVTYEQYF. In DNA form, the CDR3 reads TGTGCCAGCAGCCAGGGACACGGGGTAACCTACGAGCAGTACTTC.

This rearrangement joins TRBV7-2 to TRBJ2-3; 7 bases are shared with TRBD2. In germline, CDR1 is SGHTA, CDR2 FQGNSA. The CDR3 is 15 amino acids. The junction had 3 bases not matched to a gene; V was cut back by 1 base and J by 2 bases. CDR3 DNA: TGTGCCAGCAGCTTAGGAGCGGGGTACACAGATACGCAGTATTTT. Translated, it gives CASSLGAGYTDTQYF.

This clone has just one count. This chain joins TRBV3-1 (or the pseudogene TRBV3-2) and TRBJ1-2; TRBD1 matches 9 bases. The CDR3 has 15 residues. The V gene end was trimmed by 1 base and the J gene end by 4 bases; junction bases not matched to a gene: 4. From germline, CDR1 is LGHDT and CDR2 YNNKEL (reference sequence). In DNA form, the CDR3 reads TGTGCCAGCAGCCAAGGGACAGGGGCTAGCTATGGCTACACCTTC. Encoded protein: CASSQGTGASYGYTF.

The gene calls are TRBV6-4 and TRBJ2-3; D is unresolved. The length of the CDR3 is 13 residues. Germline V gene data show CDR1 as MRHNA and CDR2 as SNTAGT. Trimming took 3 bases from V and 6 from J, leaving 10 bases between them. CDR3 nucleotide sequence: TGTGCCAGCAGTGAACATTCCCCGGATACGCAGTATTTT. Translating gives CASSEHSPDTQYF.

The chain is built from TRBV2 and TRBJ2-2, with D perhaps matching TRBD2 (5 bases). In germline, CDR1 is SNHLY, CDR2 FYNNEI. The CDR3 extends over 14 amino acids. Trimming removed 7 bases from V and 1 base from J, with 10 bases in between. The CDR3 nucleotides read TGTGCCAGCAAGTTGCGGGTGAACACCGGGGAGCTGTTTTTT. Amino acid sequence: CASKLRVNTGELFF.

The chain uses TRBV6-5 and TRBJ1-4; D remains unclear. This CDR3 is built from 14 residues. The germline V and J ends were trimmed by 10 bases and 0 bases, with 12 bases remaining between them. Germline V gene lookup returns CDR1 MNHEY and CDR2 SVGAGI. CDR3 sequence reads: CATSSASTNEKLFF. The DNA for the CDR3 is TGTGCCACCTCATCAGCGTCAACTAATGAAAAACTGTTTTTT.

The CDR3 is CASSLVNEKLFF. For the CDR3, the DNA is TGCGCCAGCAGCCTCGTTAATGAAAAACTGTTTTTT. The V and J genes are TRBV5-1 and TRBJ1-4; D uncertain. CDR1 SGHRS and CDR2 YFSETQ come from the germline V gene. The CDR3 sequence is 12 residues long. V was pared by 4 bases and J by 4 bases, with 5 bases between.

This clone was observed a handful of times. This sequence joins TRBV19 and TRBJ2-7, with D unclear. This CDR3 is built from 15 residues. Trimming removed 5 bases from V and 4 bases from J, with 18 bases in between. Germline-derived CDR1 and CDR2 are LNHDA and SQIVND (reference sequence). The CDR3 region is CASSSSAGWAYEQYF. CDR3 nucleotides: TGTGCCAGTAGTTCGTCAGCAGGCTGGGCTTACGAGCAGTACTTC.

The chain combines TRBV6-2 or TRBV6-3 with TRBJ1-1; 7 bases align to TRBD1. Germline V gives CDR1 MNHEY, CDR2 SVGEGT. The CDR3 loop spans 17 amino acids. The V segment lost 6 bases and the J segment 0 bases; nucleotides outside the gene matches: 13. The CDR3 spells CASSPGQTDFLNTEAFF. In nucleotides, the CDR3 is TGTGCCAGCAGCCCGGGACAGACAGACTTTTTGAACACTGAAGCTTTCTTT.

The gene calls are TRBV18 and TRBJ1-2; 8 nucleotides agree with TRBD1. The CDR3 runs to 12 residues. Trimming cost V 8 bases and J 4 bases; bases outside gene matches: 3. Germline V gives CDR1 KGHSH, CDR2 LQKENI. CDR3 residues: CASRTGGYGYTF. The CDR3 DNA is TGTGCCAGCCGTACAGGGGGCTATGGCTACACCTTC.

The chain links TRBV18 to TRBJ1-2; D is uncertain. V was pared by 3 bases and J by 3 bases, with 17 bases between. Germline-derived CDR1 and CDR2 are KGHSH and LQKENI. This CDR3 region has 16 residues. This chain's CDR3 is CASSPRIGPEDYGYTF. CDR3 in DNA: TGTGCCAGCTCACCGCGGATCGGCCCGGAGGACTATGGCTACACCTTC.

This chain uses TRBV18 with TRBJ1-1; D gene unclear. The CDR3 runs to 15 residues. The V end was cut by 2 bases, the J end by 1 base, with 11 bases between. In germline, CDR1 is KGHSH, CDR2 LQKENI. The CDR3 spells CASSPRVEWNTEAFF. The DNA of the CDR3 is TGTGCCAGCTCACCAAGAGTAGAGTGGAACACTGAAGCTTTCTTT.

The chain joins TRBV27 to TRBJ1-4; TRBD1 might be the D (6 bases). The V gene lost 6 bases and the J gene lost 3 bases, with 14 bases spanning the gap. The germline V gene has CDR1 MNHEY and CDR2 SMNVEV (reference sequence). The CDR3 is 15 residues long. The CDR3 DNA sequence: TGTGCCAGCAGGAATACAGGGCGGTCTAATGAAAAACTGTTTTTT. This codes for CASRNTGRSNEKLFF.

The chain joins TRBV3-1 (or the pseudogene TRBV3-2) to TRBJ2-5, with no clear D. The CDR3 covers 12 residues. The V and J ends lost 3 bases and 3 bases respectively, with 5 bases between them. Germline V gene lookup returns CDR1 LGHDT and CDR2 YNNKEL (reference sequence). The CDR3, as DNA: TGTGCCAGCAGCCAGAGCGAAGAGACCCAGTACTTC. The encoded protein is CASSQSEETQYF.